This T cell receptor (beta chain) was recovered during a study of response to subunit inactivated influenza vaccine. With 4 bases clipped from V and 0 bases from J, the junction kept 7 bases outside the gene matches. CDR3 size: 16 residues. Germline loops: CDR1 MGHDK, CDR2 SYGVNS. This clonotype was picked up a small number of times. From the RT-PCR reads, TCRdb called clonotypes with MiXCR, one entry per CDR3 protein. The sample has about 500,000 distinct CDR3 sequences, 15% to 20% seen once; the top ten hold roughly 3%. The receptor was derived from a man between 50 and 69 years old who received an inactivated influenza vaccine. The V gene is TRBV25-1, the J gene TRBJ1-2; 8 bases align to TRBD1. The specimen comprised CD4+ T cells sorted from PBMCs, sampled less than 25 months after vaccination. CDR3 amino acids: CASSGSSGQANYGYTF. Written as DNA, the CDR3 is TGTGCCAGCAGTGGATCTTCGGGACAGGCTAACTATGGCTACACCTTC.